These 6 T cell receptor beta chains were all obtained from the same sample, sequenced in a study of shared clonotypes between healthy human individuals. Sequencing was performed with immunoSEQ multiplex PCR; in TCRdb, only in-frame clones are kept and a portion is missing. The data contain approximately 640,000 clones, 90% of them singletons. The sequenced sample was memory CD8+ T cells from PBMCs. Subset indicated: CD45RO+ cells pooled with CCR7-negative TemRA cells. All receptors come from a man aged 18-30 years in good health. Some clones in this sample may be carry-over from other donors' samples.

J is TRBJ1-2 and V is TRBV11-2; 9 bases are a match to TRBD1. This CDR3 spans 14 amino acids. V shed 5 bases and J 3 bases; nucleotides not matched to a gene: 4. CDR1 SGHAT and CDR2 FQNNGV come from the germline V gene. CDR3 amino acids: CASSPTGGDYGYTF. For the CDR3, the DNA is TGTGCCAGCAGCCCTACAGGGGGCGACTATGGCTACACCTTC.

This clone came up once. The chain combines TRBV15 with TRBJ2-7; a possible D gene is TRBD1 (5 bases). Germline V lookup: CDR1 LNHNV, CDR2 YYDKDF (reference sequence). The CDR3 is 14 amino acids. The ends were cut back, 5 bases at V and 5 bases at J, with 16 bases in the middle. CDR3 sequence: CATSLRSQDNEQYF. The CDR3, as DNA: TGTGCCACCAGCCTGCGTTCACAGGACAACGAGCAGTACTTC.

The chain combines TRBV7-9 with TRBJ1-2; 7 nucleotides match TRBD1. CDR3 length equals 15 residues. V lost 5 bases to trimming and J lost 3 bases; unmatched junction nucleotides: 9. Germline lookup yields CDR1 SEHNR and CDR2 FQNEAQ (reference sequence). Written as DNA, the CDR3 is TGTGCCAGCAGCAACCGAGGGGGCGCAGACTATGGCTACACCTTC. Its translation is CASSNRGGADYGYTF.

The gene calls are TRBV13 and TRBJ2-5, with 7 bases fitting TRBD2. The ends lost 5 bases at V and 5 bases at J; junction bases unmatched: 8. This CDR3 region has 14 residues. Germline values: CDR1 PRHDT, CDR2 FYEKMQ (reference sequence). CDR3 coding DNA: TGTGCCAGCAGCCCAAGGACTAGAATGGAGACCCAGTACTTC. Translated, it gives CASSPRTRMETQYF.

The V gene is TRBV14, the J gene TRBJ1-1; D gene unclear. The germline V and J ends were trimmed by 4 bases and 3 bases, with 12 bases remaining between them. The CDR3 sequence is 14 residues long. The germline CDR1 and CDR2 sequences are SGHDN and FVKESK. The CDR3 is CASSPLGGYTEAFF. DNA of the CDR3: TGTGCCAGCAGCCCGCTCGGAGGCTACACTGAAGCTTTCTTT.

The CDR3 loop reads CSVRGGAEDYGYTF. CDR3 coding DNA: TGCAGCGTGAGGGGTGGGGCCGAGGACTATGGCTACACCTTC. The chain is built from TRBV29-1 and TRBJ1-2, with D maybe TRBD1 (5 bases). This CDR3 spans 14 amino acids. V lost 6 bases, J lost 3 bases, and 17 bases lay in between. The V gene's germline CDR1 is SQVTM and CDR2 ANQGSEA.